This TCR beta chain stems from a study of blood T cells in healthy people across ages. This CDR3 is built from 19 residues. With V trimmed by 3 bases and J by 0 bases, 15 bases remained unmatched. CDR1 SGHRS and CDR2 YFSETQ come from the germline V gene. Alongside a J-beta primer mix, a sample-barcoded 5' primer served in a second PCR lasting about 7 to 12 cycles. One entry per CDR3 protein, called by TCRdb with MiXCR from the 5' RACE reads. The repertoire includes roughly 2 million distinct CDR3 sequences, around half of them detected once, and 2% to 2.5% sits in the top ten. Points from the study as a whole: Both higher diversity and more naive CD4+ cells marked long-lived donors when set against aged donors.

For this clonotype: The antigen is undetermined.

The source is a woman aged 40-49 years in good health. The sequenced sample was blood. This chain joins TRBV5-1 and TRBJ2-1; 7 bases align to TRBD1. CDR3 sequence: CASSSYPDRLPSSYNEQFF. CDR3 nucleotides: TGCGCCAGCAGCTCTTACCCGGACAGGCTACCCAGCTCCTACAATGAGCAGTTCTTC.